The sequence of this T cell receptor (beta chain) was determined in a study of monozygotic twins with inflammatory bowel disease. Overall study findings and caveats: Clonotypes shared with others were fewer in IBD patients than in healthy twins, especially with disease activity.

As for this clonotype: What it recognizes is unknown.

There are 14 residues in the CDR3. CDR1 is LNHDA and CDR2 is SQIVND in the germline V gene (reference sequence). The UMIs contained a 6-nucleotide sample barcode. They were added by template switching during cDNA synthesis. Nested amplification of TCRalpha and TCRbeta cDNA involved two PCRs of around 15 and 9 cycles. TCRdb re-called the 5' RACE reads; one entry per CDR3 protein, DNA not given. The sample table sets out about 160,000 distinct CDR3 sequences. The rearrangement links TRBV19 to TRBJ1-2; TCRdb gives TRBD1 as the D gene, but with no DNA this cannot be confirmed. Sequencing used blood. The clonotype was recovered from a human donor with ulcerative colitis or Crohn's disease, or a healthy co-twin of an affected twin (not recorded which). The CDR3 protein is CASNFGGASYGYTF. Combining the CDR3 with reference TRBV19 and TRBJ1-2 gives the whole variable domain DGGITQSPKYLFRKEGQNVTLSCEQNLNHDAMYWYRQDPGQGLRLIYYSQIVNDFQKGDIAEGYSVSREKKESFPLTVTSAQKNPTAFYLCASNFGGASYGYTFGSGTRLTVV.